The 4 T cell receptor beta chains presented below share a single source sample, sequenced in a study of blood T cell repertoires in COVID-19. Profiled with immunoSEQ multiplex PCR; TCRdb holds only in-frame clones, not every one. Among about 270,000 clones listed, 88% were seen once. The sample consisted of PBMCs or T cells enriched from blood (not recorded which). The source of these receptors is a woman younger than 45 who had recovered from COVID-19.

The V call is TRBV5-1, the J call TRBJ1-6, with 12 bases that match TRBD1. There are 17 residues in the CDR3. Germline assignment: CDR1 SGHRS and CDR2 YFSETQ. The junction had 5 bases not matched to a gene; V was cut back by 4 bases and J by 3 bases. In nucleotides, the CDR3 is TGCGCCAGCAGCGCGGGACAGGGGGCCGTCTATAATTCACCCCTCCACTTT. Protein product: CASSAGQGAVYNSPLHF.

Points on this clone: The sample carries other DNA sequences with the same CDR3. The chain couples TRBV6-2 or TRBV6-3 to TRBJ2-7, with D possibly TRBD1 on 5 matching bases. Germline assignment: CDR1 MNHEY and CDR2 SVGEGT. V was cut by 2 bases and J by 0 bases, with 8 bases left in between. The CDR3 length is 14 residues. The DNA of the CDR3 is TGTGCCAGCAGTTACAGGGGCGGCTCCTACGAGCAGTACTTC. Protein product: CASSYRGGSYEQYF.

V gene TRBV2 combines with J gene TRBJ1-2; TRBD1 is a possible D gene (6 bases). Trimming cost V 3 bases and J 8 bases, with 10 bases left between them. CDR3 length: 12 amino acids. The germline V gene has CDR1 SNHLY and CDR2 FYNNEI. For the CDR3, the DNA is TGTGCCAGCAGTGAGGGGGCGTGGGGCTACACCTTC. Protein product: CASSEGAWGYTF.

The chain combines TRBV29-1 with TRBJ1-2; tentative D call: TRBD1 (5 bases). The germline CDR1 and CDR2 sequences are SQVTM and ANQGSEA. The germline V and J ends were trimmed by 6 bases and 1 base, with 9 bases remaining between them. There are 12 residues in the CDR3. Here the CDR3 reads CSVGVNNYGYTF. The CDR3 DNA reads TGCAGCGTAGGGGTCAATAACTATGGCTACACCTTC.